This T cell receptor (beta chain) was obtained from a study of cytomegalovirus exposure and HLA in healthy donors. Study overall: HLA-typed donors were the source of tens of millions of unique TCRs held in an early data release. General study findings and limits: The study listed under 200 cytomegalovirus-associated TCR beta chains.

In the case of this clone: The target antigen is unknown.

Germline V gene lookup returns CDR1 GTSNPN and CDR2 SVGIG (reference sequence). This CDR3 comprises 17 residues. Trimming took 0 bases from V and 0 from J, leaving 15 bases between them. The PCR made use of 60 Vbeta and 13 Jbeta primers. TCRdb keeps only in-frame clones here, not all; method: immunoSEQ multiplex PCR. This table has a few hundred thousand clones, roughly four fifths appearing once. Sequencing was performed on PBMCs. This receptor was taken from a woman aged 45-60 years in good health and CMV-seropositive. The gene calls are TRBV30 and TRBJ2-1; possible D gene TRBD2, 5 bases. The CDR3 loop reads CAWSVLVIDFSYNEQFF. The CDR3 bases are TGTGCCTGGAGTGTACTAGTTATCGATTTCTCCTACAATGAGCAGTTCTTC.